The rows below give T cell receptor beta chains drawn from one sample of a study of OX40 agonist ivuxolimab in advanced cancers. Assay used: immunoSEQ multiplex PCR; TCRdb lists only in-frame clones, some missing. There are approximately 77,000 clones in the sample; 92% occur only once, and 0.53% lies in the top ten. The sequencing used CD4+ or CD8+ T cells sorted from blood, collected in a trial of the OX40 agonist ivuxolimab. Source of these receptors: an adult with an advanced solid tumor such as melanoma, head and neck, liver or kidney cancer. CDR3s include the opening cysteine and the closing phenylalanine or tryptophan. A D gene is named only where the DNA matches it firmly. The size field is filled for only some rows; it gives once, few, many or a size class.

j_call	d_call	clone_size	v_call	cdr3_nt	cdr3_aa
TRBJ2-1	NA	NA	TRBV6-9	TGTGCCAGCGGAGGGAACGATGAGCAGTTCTTC	CASGGNDEQFF
TRBJ1-2	NA	NA	TRBV5-6	TGTGCCAGCAGCAACGGGCCGGGACAAATCTTC	CASSNGPGQIF
TRBJ2-1	TRBD1	few	TRBV7-9	TGTGCCAGCAGCTGGGACAGGGGTCGGAATGAGCAGTTCTTC	CASSWDRGRNEQFF
TRBJ2-7	TRBD1	NA	TRBV30	TGTGCCTGGAGTGCTGGACAGGCAGCCTACGAGCAGTACTTC	CAWSAGQAAYEQYF
TRBJ2-7	TRBD2	few	TRBV11-2	TGTGCCAGCAGCTTTAGAGCGGGAGACGGCCTTATTGGTCACGAGCAGTACTTC	CASSFRAGDGLIGHEQYF
TRBJ2-1	TRBD2	NA	TRBV7-9	TGTGCCAGCAGCCTTACTAGCGGGAGGCCTCTTGTTGAGCAGTTCTTC	CASSLTSGRPLVEQFF
TRBJ2-7	NA	NA	TRBV2	TGTGCCAGCAACTATCCGCCACCCCCAGGGCTCCGCTCCTACGAGCAGTACTTC	CASNYPPPPGLRSYEQYF
TRBJ2-5	NA	NA	TRBV10-3	TGTGCCATCAGTGAACTACTTAAGGAGACCCAGTACTTC	CAISELLKETQYF
TRBJ2-5	TRBD1	NA	TRBV5-1	TGCGCCAGCAGCTTGGGCCCGGACAGGGAAGAGACCCAGTACTTC	CASSLGPDREETQYF
TRBJ2-5	TRBD2	NA	TRBV11-2	TGTGCCAGCAGCCCGAGGGCCAGCGGGAATTCAGAGACCCAGTACTTC	CASSPRASGNSETQYF
TRBJ1-2	NA	NA	TRBV7-9	TGTGCCAGCAGCTCTGCCTATGGCTACACCTTC	CASSSAYGYTF
TRBJ2-5	TRBD1	large	TRBV7-3	TGTGCCAGCAGCTTAGGGATACAGGGGGCGGAGACCCAGTACTTC	CASSLGIQGAETQYF
TRBJ2-2	TRBD2	NA	TRBV7-2	TGTGCCAGCAGCCCCGCACTAGCGGCATTAAACACCGGGGAGCTGTTTTTT	CASSPALAALNTGELFF
TRBJ1-1	NA	NA	TRBV7-8	TGTGCCAGCAGCTTTCCCAGGGCAGGGCAATACGACACTGAAGCTTTCTTT	CASSFPRAGQYDTEAFF
TRBJ2-5	TRBD2	NA	TRBV9	TGTGCCAGCAGCAGCCGGGGACTAGGGGAGACCCAGTACTTC	CASSSRGLGETQYF
TRBJ2-5	NA	NA	TRBV5-1	TGCGCCAGCAGCTTTAAGGGGCCCGGAGAGACCCAGTACTTC	CASSFKGPGETQYF
TRBJ2-5	TRBD2	once	TRBV5-4	TGTGCCAGCAGCTTGGTTAACGGGAGGGCAGAGACCCAGTACTTC	CASSLVNGRAETQYF
TRBJ1-3	NA	NA	TRBV7-2	TGTGCCAGCAGCCTAGCTAACCCCTCTGGAAACACCATATATTTT	CASSLANPSGNTIYF
TRBJ2-7	TRBD2	NA	TRBV28	TGTGCCAGCAGCTCAGCGGGGGACGAGCAGTACTTC	CASSSAGDEQYF
TRBJ2-7	NA	NA	TRBV7-3	TGTGCCAGCAGCTTAGGGGTCTACCCCTACGAGCAGTACTTC	CASSLGVYPYEQYF
TRBJ2-2	NA	NA	TRBV7-3	TGTGCCAGCAGCACCTGGGCTGGGAACACCGGGGAGCTGTTTTTT	CASSTWAGNTGELFF
TRBJ1-5	NA	NA	TRBV27	TGTGCCAGCGGCCATTTTGAACAGCCCCAGCATTTT	CASGHFEQPQHF
TRBJ2-7	TRBD2	NA	TRBV7-9	TGTGCCAGCAGCTTAGACCTAGCGGAGCACGAGCAGTACTTC	CASSLDLAEHEQYF
TRBJ2-7	TRBD2	NA	TRBV6-1	TGTGCCAGCAGTGAAGCGCTGGCGGGAGGGTCCTACGAGCAGTACTTC	CASSEALAGGSYEQYF
TRBJ2-3	TRBD1	NA	TRBV7-2	TGTGCCAGCAGCTTAGGGAGTGTAGGGGGCGCAGATACGCAGTATTTT	CASSLGSVGGADTQYF
TRBJ2-2	TRBD2	NA	TRBV4-3	TGCGCCAGCAGCCAAGGCCGACTAGCGGGAGGGCACCGGGAGCTGTTTTTT	CASSQGRLAGGHRELFF
TRBJ2-3	NA	NA	TRBV29-1	TGCAGCGTTGAAGTGGGCCAGAGGGACAAAGATACGCAGTATTTT	CSVEVGQRDKDTQYF